This entry lists 5 T cell receptor beta chains sequenced from one sample in a study of shared clonotypes between healthy human individuals. Clones were sequenced by immunoSEQ multiplex PCR, and TCRdb holds only the in-frame ones, with some missing. The table records roughly 500,000 clones, more than 75% of them present only once. The specimen sequenced was PBMCs. These receptor sequences come from a middle-aged woman in good health. Some clones in this sample may be carry-over from other donors' samples.

CDR3 loop: CASSSFRDTSYEQYF. DNA of the CDR3: TGTGCCAGCAGTTCATTCCGGGACACTTCCTACGAGCAGTACTTC. The rearrangement joins TRBV27 to TRBJ2-7, with D perhaps TRBD1 (6 bases). There are 15 residues in the CDR3. V was cut by 4 bases and J by 1 base, with 14 bases left in between. Looked up from germline, CDR1 is MNHEY and CDR2 is SMNVEV (reference sequence).

The V and J genes are TRBV28 and TRBJ2-7, with TRBD2 matching over 7 bases. Per germline, CDR1 MDHEN and CDR2 SYDVKM. V was pared by 2 bases and J by 2 bases, with 0 bases of the junction left unmatched. The CDR3 is 13 amino acids. DNA of the CDR3: TGTGCCAGCAGTTTACTAGCGGCCTACGAGCAGTACTTC. Residues: CASSLLAAYEQYF.

The CDR3 DNA follows: TGCGCCAGCAGCTTGGGAACTAGCGGGAGGGCCAGATCCTACGAGCAGTACTTC. It translates to CASSLGTSGRARSYEQYF. The rearrangement joins TRBV5-1 to TRBJ2-7, with 13 bases lining up with TRBD2. The CDR3 sequence is 18 residues long. Unmatched junction bases numbered 7, after V lost 0 bases and J lost 1 base. Germline CDR1 SGHRS, CDR2 YFSETQ.

V usage is TRBV28 and J usage is TRBJ2-7; the D is unclear. The germline V and J ends were trimmed by 1 base and 2 bases, with 12 bases remaining between them. The CDR3 totals 15 residues. Germline CDR1 is MDHEN and CDR2 is SYDVKM. The CDR3 here is CASSLLAEGAYEQYF. The CDR3 region has the DNA TGTGCCAGCAGTTTATTGGCGGAAGGCGCCTACGAGCAGTACTTC.

The V gene is TRBV5-1, the J gene TRBJ2-5; D is possibly TRBD1 or TRBD2 (5 bases each). The DNA matches TRBJ2-7 better at its end, which makes the J call doubtful. The CDR3 sequence is 16 residues long. The V gene's germline CDR1 is SGHRS and CDR2 YFSETQ. CDR3 amino acids: CASSWGLGAPVYEQYF. The CDR3 DNA sequence: TGCGCCAGCAGCTGGGGGTTAGGGGCCCCTGTCTACGAGCAGTACTTC.